These T cell receptor beta chains were read from a single sample in a study of shared clonotypes between healthy human individuals. Using immunoSEQ multiplex PCR, the repertoire was profiled, and TCRdb retains in-frame clones only, with some absent. The sample consists of approximately 2,000,000 clones, 93% of them appearing once. The sample taken for sequencing was naive CD8+ T cells from PBMCs. The source of these receptors is a man in his late teens or twenties in good health. Some clones in this sample may be carry-over from other donors' samples. Both conserved end residues are trimmed from each CDR3.

V gene: TRBV19
CDR3 protein: ASSNRGGEDTQY

V gene: TRBV5-1
CDR3 protein: ASSLEAGSTYEQY

V gene: TRBV28
CDR3 protein: ASSWSRGTEAF

V gene: TRBV11-2
CDR3 protein: ASSFDSGGGETQY

V gene: TRBV19
CDR3 protein: ASSQPGLAGGRTGELF

V gene: TRBV4-1
CDR3 protein: ASSQRDSLLDTQY

V gene: TRBV6-5
CDR3 protein: ASSYRIMNTEAF

V gene: TRBV27
CDR3 protein: ASSPLLAGAQY

V gene: TRBV11-1
CDR3 protein: ASSLQGTGFTEAF

V gene: TRBV11-2
CDR3 protein: ASCPGEWKNIQY

V gene: TRBV6-5
CDR3 protein: ASSYSPATRNTIY

V gene: TRBV19
CDR3 protein: ASSIGQNTEAF

V gene: TRBV9
CDR3 protein: ASTPGGKSNEKLF

V gene: TRBV7-3
CDR3 protein: ASSPPGGDEQY

V gene: TRBV2
CDR3 protein: ASSAAGSNEQF